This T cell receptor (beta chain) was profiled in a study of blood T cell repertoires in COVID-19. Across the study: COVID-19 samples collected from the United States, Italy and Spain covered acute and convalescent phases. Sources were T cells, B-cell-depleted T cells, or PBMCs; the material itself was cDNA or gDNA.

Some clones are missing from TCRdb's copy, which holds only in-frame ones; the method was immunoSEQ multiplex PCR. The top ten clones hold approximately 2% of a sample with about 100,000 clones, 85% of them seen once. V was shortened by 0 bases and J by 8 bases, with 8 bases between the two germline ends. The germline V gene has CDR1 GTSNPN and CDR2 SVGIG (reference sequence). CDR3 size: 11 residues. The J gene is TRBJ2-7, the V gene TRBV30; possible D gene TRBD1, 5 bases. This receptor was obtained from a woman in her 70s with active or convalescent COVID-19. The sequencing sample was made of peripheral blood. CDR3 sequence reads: CAWSVQEKQYF. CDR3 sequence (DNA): TGTGCCTGGAGTGTACAGGAGAAGCAGTACTTC.